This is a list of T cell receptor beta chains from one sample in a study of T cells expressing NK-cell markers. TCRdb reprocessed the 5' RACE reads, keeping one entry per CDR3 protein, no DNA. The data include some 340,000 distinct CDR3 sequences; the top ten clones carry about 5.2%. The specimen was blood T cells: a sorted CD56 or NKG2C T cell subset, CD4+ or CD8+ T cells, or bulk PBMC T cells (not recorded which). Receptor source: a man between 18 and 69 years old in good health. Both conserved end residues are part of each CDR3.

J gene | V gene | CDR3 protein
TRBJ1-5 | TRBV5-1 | CASSLGLGGGQPQHF
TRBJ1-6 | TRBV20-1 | CSATQGQTSPLHF
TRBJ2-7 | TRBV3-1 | CASGLSGGLGEQYF
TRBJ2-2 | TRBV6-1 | CASSDRDRRGTGELFF
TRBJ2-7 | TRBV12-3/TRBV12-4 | CASRRTGGTYEQYF
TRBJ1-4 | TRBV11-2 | CASALAGQPNEKLFF
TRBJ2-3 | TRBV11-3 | CASSKTEDTQYF
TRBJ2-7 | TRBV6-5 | CASRLDRGESYEQYF
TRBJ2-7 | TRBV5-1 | CASSLAGPGTGVYEQYF
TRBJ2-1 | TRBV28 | CASSSQGLAGGSSYNEQFF
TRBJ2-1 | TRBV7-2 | CASSLGGYTPREQFF
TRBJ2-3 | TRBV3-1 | CASSQWNAGPTDTQYF
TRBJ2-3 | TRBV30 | CAWSVLAGRDTQYF
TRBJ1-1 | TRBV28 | CASSSAGLINTEAFF
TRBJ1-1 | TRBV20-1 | CSASYFGGRGTEAFF
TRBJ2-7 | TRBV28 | CATKGTGGRGYEQYF
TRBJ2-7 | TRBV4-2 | CASSQALRSKQYF
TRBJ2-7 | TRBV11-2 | CASSEDYEQYF
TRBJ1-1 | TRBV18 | CASSPQGSTTEAFF
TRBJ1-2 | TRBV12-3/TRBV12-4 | CASRYPEVRATNYGYTF
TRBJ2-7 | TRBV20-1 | CSATPSGVPYEQYF
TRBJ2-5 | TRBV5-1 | CASSPALNGETQYF
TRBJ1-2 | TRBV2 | CASSPRVGARGYGYTF
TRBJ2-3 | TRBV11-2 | CASSLERGLRTQYF
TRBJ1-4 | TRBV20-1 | CSARDIWTNEKLFF
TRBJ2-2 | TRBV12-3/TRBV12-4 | CASSLLPGQGGRTGELFF
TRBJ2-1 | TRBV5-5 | CASSPEVSGGKRYEQFF
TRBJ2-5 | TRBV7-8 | CASSSRARDRAETQYF
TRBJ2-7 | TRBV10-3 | CAISDAGSDHEYF
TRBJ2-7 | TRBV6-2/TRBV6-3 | CASRRQPYEQYF
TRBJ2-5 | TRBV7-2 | CASSPAKGAAGETQYF
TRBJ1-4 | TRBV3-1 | CASSHGTGYEKLFF
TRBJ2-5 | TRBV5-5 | CASSLDQQTQYF
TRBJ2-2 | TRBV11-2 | CASSLVRQRRNTGELFF
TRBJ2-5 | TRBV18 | CASSPLDNTAETQYF
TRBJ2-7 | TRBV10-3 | CAISDFPSEDEQYF
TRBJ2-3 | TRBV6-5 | CASSWLGGPRTDTQYF
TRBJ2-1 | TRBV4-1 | CASSQVSGGWILSSYNEQFF
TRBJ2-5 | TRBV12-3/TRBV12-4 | CASSLARVGETQYF
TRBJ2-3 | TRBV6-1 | CASSKGQDTDTQYF
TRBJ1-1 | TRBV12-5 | CASGLTGSLVSTEAFF
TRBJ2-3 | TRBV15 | CATSRGRPSQSTDTQYF
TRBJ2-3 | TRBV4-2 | CASSPGVITDTQYF
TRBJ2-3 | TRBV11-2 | CASSLVILRTDTQYF
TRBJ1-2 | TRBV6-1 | CASRPRQGATNYGYTF
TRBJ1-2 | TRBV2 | CAGDRGLNSNYGYTF
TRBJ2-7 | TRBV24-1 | CATSESGGAYEQYF
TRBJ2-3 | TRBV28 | CASSLSAGGPVNTQYF
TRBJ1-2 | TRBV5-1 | CASSIGQGRGYTF
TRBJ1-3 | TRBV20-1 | CSAREIGRGGNTIYF
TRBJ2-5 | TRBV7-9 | CASSFDNREETQYF
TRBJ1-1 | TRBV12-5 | CASGLVVGQTTEAFF